The entry below gives a single TCR beta chain sequence along with its context. Its antigen is as yet unknown. Memory CD4+ cells were the fraction left after CD45RA+ naive selection. This CDR3 spans 13 amino acids. CDR1 SGHDT and CDR2 YYEEEE come from the germline V gene. V was trimmed by 5 bases and J by 4 bases, leaving 12 bases between them. The data were obtained in a study of shared clonotypes between healthy human individuals. Regarding the study as a whole: Donors were few, which limited the genetic and exposure-history diversity represented. Richness estimates generally favored naive over memory subsets.

The authors' processing: Filtering differed since immunoSEQ provided only junctions, with no quality scores. Clones were read by immunoSEQ multiplex PCR, and TCRdb kept only the in-frame ones, dropping some. V, J and clone size reflect that table, while D and trimming were determined from the DNA. The repertoire includes about 2.4 million clones, 80% to 95% of them detected once, and more than 0.35% sits in the top ten. The gene calls are TRBV5-6 and TRBJ1-1; D is ambiguous. This TCR was recovered from a man between 18 and 29 years old in good health. Some clones in this sample may be carry-over from other donors' samples. What was sequenced was naive CD4+ T cells from PBMCs. Noted subset: CD45RA+ positively selected. This CDR3 reads CASRSRGGTEAFF. The CDR3 coding sequence is TGTGCCAGCAGAAGCCGGGGTGGCACTGAAGCTTTCTTT. Full variable domain (outside the CDR3, taken from reference TRBV5-6 and TRBJ1-1): DAGVTQSPTHLIKTRGQQVTLRCSPKSGHDTVSWYQQALGQGPQFIFQYYEEEERQRGNFPDRFSGHQFPNYSSELNVNALLLGDSALYLCASRSRGGTEAFFGQGTRLTVV.